These 19 T cell receptor beta chains share one sample of origin, sequenced in a study of T-cell reconstitution after alpha-beta-depleted transplantation in children. Construction of the TCRbeta library involved unique molecular identifiers. One entry per CDR3 protein, called by TCRdb with MiXCR from the PCR reads. The top ten hold around 5.6% of the sample, which has approximately 97,000 distinct CDR3 sequences, roughly 6% seen once. The material was PBMCs, mostly from graft donor cells, obtained 60 days after TCRalphabeta/CD19-depleted stem cell transplant. The receptors come from a female patient aged 2-10 years who had a stem cell transplant for Fanconi anemia, so the T cells may come from the graft donor.

This clonotype was seen a handful of times. The chain has TRBV20-1 and TRBJ2-2; 7 bases match TRBD1. The germline V gene has CDR1 DFQATT and CDR2 SNEGSKA (reference sequence). The CDR3 totals 16 residues. J lost 5 bases, V lost 2 bases, and 11 bases had no gene match. The CDR3 region is CSARFIGGRGTGELFF. CDR3 bases: TGCAGTGCTAGATTTATTGGCGGCAGGGGGACCGGGGAGCTGTTTTTT.

This clonotype was seen repeatedly, ten times or more. The V and J genes are TRBV7-3 and TRBJ2-1; no reliable D call. The CDR3 length is 15 residues. CDR1 SGHTA and CDR2 FQGTGA come from the germline V gene. Deletions cut 0 bases from V and 0 bases from J, with 6 bases between. Here the CDR3 reads CASSLTTNSYNEQFF. The DNA for the CDR3 is TGTGCCAGCAGCTTAACGACAAACTCCTACAATGAGCAGTTCTTC.

This clonotype appeared many times. The chain is built from TRBV20-1 and TRBJ2-5; 9 bases are shared with TRBD2. With V trimmed by 4 bases and J by 1 base, 10 bases remained unmatched. The CDR3 has 16 amino acids. Germline V lookup: CDR1 DFQATT, CDR2 SNEGSKA (reference sequence). CDR3 DNA: TGCAGTGCTACCTACTATCTAGCGGGGATCCAAGAGACCCAGTACTTC. Its translation: CSATYYLAGIQETQYF.

This clonotype was found a few times. The V and J genes are TRBV5-4 and TRBJ2-4, with 9 bases lining up with TRBD1. Germline values: CDR1 SGHNT, CDR2 YYREEE (reference sequence). The CDR3 contains 15 residues. V lost 3 bases and J lost 2; bases outside the gene matches: 3. The CDR3 reads CASSSGTGPKNIQYF. The DNA of the CDR3 is TGTGCCAGCAGCTCCGGGACAGGGCCCAAAAACATTCAGTACTTC.

This clonotype was seen ten or more times. This chain connects TRBV7-2 to TRBJ2-1; TRBD2 agrees at 12 bases. With 7 bases clipped from V and 3 bases from J, the junction kept 1 base outside the gene matches. The CDR3 is 14 residues long. The germline V gene has CDR1 SGHTA and CDR2 FQGNSA. CDR3: CASKTSGGYNEQFF. CDR3 nucleotide sequence: TGTGCCAGCAAGACTAGCGGGGGCTACAATGAGCAGTTCTTC.

This clonotype was counted ten times or more. This chain links TRBV28 with TRBJ2-5; the D is unclear. Germline V gene data show CDR1 as MDHEN and CDR2 as SYDVKM. The CDR3 sequence is 14 residues long. V was cut by 0 bases and J by 1 base, with 6 bases left in between. The CDR3 sequence is CASSLWHGQETQYF. CDR3 nucleotide sequence: TGTGCCAGCAGTTTATGGCACGGCCAAGAGACCCAGTACTTC.

At least ten counts were recorded for this clonotype. The chain links TRBV9 to TRBJ2-1, with D perhaps matching TRBD2 (5 bases). The CDR3 is 17 amino acids. The V end was cut by 3 bases, the J end by 8 bases, with 24 bases between. Germline V lookup: CDR1 SGDLS, CDR2 YYNGEE. The CDR3 bases are TGTGCCAGCAGCGCCCTTTCGGTAGGCGGGTTGGAAGATGAGCAGTTCTTC. Amino acids: CASSALSVGGLEDEQFF.

This clonotype was seen ten or more times. The V call is TRBV5-1, the J call TRBJ2-7; 10 bases line up with TRBD1. The CDR3 length is 15 residues. V lost 7 bases and J lost 4; bases outside the gene matches: 11. Per the germline V gene, CDR1 is SGHRS and CDR2 is YFSETQ. CDR3: CASYQRDRGTYEQYF. The CDR3 DNA is TGCGCCAGCTACCAGAGGGACAGGGGCACGTACGAGCAGTACTTC.

This clonotype was detected many times. In DNA, the CDR3 is TGTGCCAGCAGCCCCCCGTTGCAGGCTAGTAGTGAAAAACTGTTTTTT. Translation: CASSPPLQASSEKLFF. The V gene is TRBV7-9, the J gene TRBJ1-4, with D hard to call. The V end lost 5 bases, the J end lost 7 bases, and 20 bases lay between the germline ends. The germline CDR1 and CDR2 sequences are SEHNR and FQNEAQ (reference sequence). This CDR3 is built from 16 residues.

This chain uses TRBV4-1 with TRBJ1-2, with D maybe TRBD1 (6 bases). Germline V gives CDR1 MGHRA, CDR2 YSYEKL. This CDR3 spans 14 amino acids. V was clipped by 1 base and J by 3 bases, with 9 bases between them. The CDR3 region has the DNA TGCGCCAGCAGCCAAGGACAGGCCGACTATGGCTACACCTTC. It translates to CASSQGQADYGYTF.

The chain uses TRBV18 and TRBJ2-1, with 13 bases aligning to TRBD2. Germline V lookup: CDR1 KGHSH, CDR2 LQKENI. With 3 bases clipped from V and 10 bases from J, the junction kept 6 bases outside the gene matches. There are 15 residues in the CDR3. DNA for the CDR3: TGTGCCAGCTCACCTTGGACTAGCGGGAGACGAGAGCAGTTCTTC. It yields the protein CASSPWTSGRREQFF.

The V and J genes are TRBV19 and TRBJ1-1; D might be TRBD1 (5 bases). CDR3 length equals 15 residues. Looked up from germline, CDR1 is LNHDA and CDR2 is SQIVND (reference sequence). Trimming cost V 1 base and J 1 base, with 10 bases left between them. CDR3 region: CASSIVRVSNTEAFF. DNA for the CDR3: TGTGCCAGTAGTATAGTCAGGGTTTCGAACACTGAAGCTTTCTTT.

In its sample, this clonotype was seen many times. V usage is TRBV20-1 and J usage is TRBJ2-1, with 7 bases fitting TRBD2. With V trimmed by 0 bases and J by 3 bases, 8 bases remained unmatched. CDR1 DFQATT and CDR2 SNEGSKA come from the germline V gene (reference sequence). The CDR3 spans 16 residues. The CDR3 nucleotides read TGCAGTGCTAGAGATGGGAGCGGGGTTGTCTACAATGAGCAGTTCTTC. Protein sequence: CSARDGSGVVYNEQFF.

This clonotype came up many times. CDR3 residues: CASSPKDGYYGYTF. CDR3 bases: TGTGCCAGCTCACCGAAGGACGGCTACTATGGCTACACCTTC. V gene TRBV18 combines with J gene TRBJ1-2; no reliable D call. CDR1 KGHSH and CDR2 LQKENI come from the germline V gene. There are 14 residues in the CDR3. The ends were cut back, 3 bases at V and 3 bases at J, with 11 bases in the middle.

This clonotype was seen repeatedly, ten times or more. The chain employs TRBV29-1 and TRBJ2-5; a weak D match, TRBD1 (6 bases). The CDR3 runs 12 residues. Trimming took off 4 bases at V and 7 bases at J, with 13 bases between the two ends. Per the germline V gene, CDR1 is SQVTM and CDR2 is ANQGSEA. CDR3 in DNA: TGCAGCGTTGGACAGGACCGCTCGACCCAGTACTTC. This sequence encodes CSVGQDRSTQYF.

This clonotype was seen repeatedly, ten times or more. The gene calls are TRBV10-3 and TRBJ2-2; no clear D gene. There are 11 residues in the CDR3. The germline CDR1 and CDR2 sequences are ENHRY and SYGVKD. With 4 bases removed from V and 7 bases from J, the gap between germline ends came to 4 bases. The CDR3 nucleotides read TGTGCCATCAGTGTGGACGGGGAGCTGTTTTTT. Protein product: CAISVDGELFF.

Ten or more counts support this clonotype. This CDR3 is CASRKTGITGELFF. CDR3 DNA sequence: TGTGCCAGCAGAAAAACAGGAATCACCGGGGAGCTGTTTTTT. The chain uses TRBV27 and TRBJ2-2; the D gene is possibly TRBD1 (5 bases). The germline V gene has CDR1 MNHEY and CDR2 SMNVEV (reference sequence). The germline V and J ends were trimmed by 6 bases and 4 bases, with 12 bases remaining between them. The CDR3 is 14 residues long.

This clonotype was seen repeatedly, ten times or more. The chain has TRBV24-1 and TRBJ2-3; 10 bases align to TRBD1. In germline, CDR1 is KGHDR, CDR2 SFDVKD. V gave up 1 base and J gave up 4 bases; unmatched junction bases: 1. The CDR3 totals 15 residues. CDR3 protein: CATSDFGQGADTQYF. The DNA for the CDR3 is TGTGCCACCAGTGATTTCGGACAGGGGGCAGATACGCAGTATTTT.

This clonotype has a handful of counts. The chain couples TRBV20-1 to TRBJ1-5; 9 bases line up with TRBD1. V gave up 3 bases and J gave up 7 bases; unmatched junction bases: 7. This CDR3 has 14 residues. The germline V gene encodes CDR1 DFQATT and CDR2 SNEGSKA (reference sequence). CDR3 DNA sequence: TGCAGTGCTAGGGAGACAGGGGGAGGCCAGCCCCAGCATTTT. Amino acids: CSARETGGGQPQHF.